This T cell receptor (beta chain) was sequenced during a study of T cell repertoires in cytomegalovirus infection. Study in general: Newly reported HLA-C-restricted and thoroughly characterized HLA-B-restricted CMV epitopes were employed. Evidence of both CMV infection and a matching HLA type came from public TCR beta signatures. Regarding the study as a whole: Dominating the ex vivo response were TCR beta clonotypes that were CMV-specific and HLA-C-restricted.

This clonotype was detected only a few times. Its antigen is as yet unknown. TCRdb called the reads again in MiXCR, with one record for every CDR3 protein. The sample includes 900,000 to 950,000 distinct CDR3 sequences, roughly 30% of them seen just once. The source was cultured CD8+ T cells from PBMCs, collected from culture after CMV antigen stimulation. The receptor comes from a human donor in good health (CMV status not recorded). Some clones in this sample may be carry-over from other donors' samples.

CDR3 residues: CASSYAGVRGPDNEQFF. CDR3 in DNA: TGTGCCAGCAGTTACGCGGGTGTCCGGGGACCAGACAATGAGCAGTTCTTC. The rearrangement links TRBV6-2 or TRBV6-3 to TRBJ2-1; possibly TRBD1 or TRBD2 for D (5 bases each). The CDR3 consists of 17 residues. Trimming took 2 bases from V and 5 from J, leaving 19 bases between them. Germline values: CDR1 MNHEY, CDR2 SVGEGT.